The clone carrying this TCR beta chain has a single count. The data are from a study of blood T cell repertoires in COVID-19. Study at large: Acute and convalescent COVID-19 specimens originated in the United States, Italy and Spain. From T cells, B-cell-depleted T cells, or PBMCs came the material, which was cDNA or gDNA.

Authors' data handling: The assay estimated nucleated cells by amplifying reference gene primers. Profiled with immunoSEQ multiplex PCR; TCRdb holds only in-frame clones, not every one. The D gene and trimming were derived from the DNA, and the V and J assignments and clone size from that table. The table includes 70,000 to 100,000 clones, around 75% detected once. Germline CDR1 and CDR2: SEHNR and FQNEAQ (reference sequence). Deletions cut 4 bases from V and 1 base from J, with 19 bases between. The CDR3 loop spans 17 amino acids. The V call is TRBV7-9, the J call TRBJ1-1; perhaps TRBD1 as D (6 bases). Sequencing was done on a sample of peripheral blood. This receptor was identified in a woman aged 45-59 years with acute or convalescent COVID-19. The CDR3 coding sequence is TGTGCCAGCAGCTCGGGGGCGGCAGGGAGGGAGAACACTGAAGCTTTCTTT. This gives the protein CASSSGAAGRENTEAFF.